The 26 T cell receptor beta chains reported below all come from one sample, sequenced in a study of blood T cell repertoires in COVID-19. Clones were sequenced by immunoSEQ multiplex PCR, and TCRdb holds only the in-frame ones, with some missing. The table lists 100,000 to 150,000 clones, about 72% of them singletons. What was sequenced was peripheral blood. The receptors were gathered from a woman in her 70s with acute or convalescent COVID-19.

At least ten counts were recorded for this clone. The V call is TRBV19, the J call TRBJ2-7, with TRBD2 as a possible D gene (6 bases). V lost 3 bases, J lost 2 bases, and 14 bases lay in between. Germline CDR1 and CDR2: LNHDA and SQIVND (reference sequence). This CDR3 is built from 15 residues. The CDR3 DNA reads TGTGCCAGTAGTATGGCCGGCGGGGCGACCTACGAGCAGTACTTC. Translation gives CASSMAGGATYEQYF.

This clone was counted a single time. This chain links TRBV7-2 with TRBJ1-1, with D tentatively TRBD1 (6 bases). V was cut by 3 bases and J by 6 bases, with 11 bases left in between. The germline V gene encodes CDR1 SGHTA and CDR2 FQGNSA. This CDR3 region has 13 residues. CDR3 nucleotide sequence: TGTGCCAGCAGCTTTCAGGGGAGGGCTGAAGCTTTCTTT. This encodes CASSFQGRAEAFF.

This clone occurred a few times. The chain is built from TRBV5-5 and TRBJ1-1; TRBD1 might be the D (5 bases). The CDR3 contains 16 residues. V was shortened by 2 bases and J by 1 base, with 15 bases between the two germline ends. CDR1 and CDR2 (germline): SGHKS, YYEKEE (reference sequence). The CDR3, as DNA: TGTGCCAGCAGCTTCCAAATCGGGACTCAGAACACTGAAGCTTTCTTT. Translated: CASSFQIGTQNTEAFF. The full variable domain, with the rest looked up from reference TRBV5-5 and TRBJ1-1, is DAGVTQSPTHLIKTRGQQVTLRCSPISGHKSVSWYQQVLGQGPQFIFQYYEKEERGRGNFPDRFSARQFPNYSSELNVNALLLGDSALYLCASSFQIGTQNTEAFFGQGTRLTVV.

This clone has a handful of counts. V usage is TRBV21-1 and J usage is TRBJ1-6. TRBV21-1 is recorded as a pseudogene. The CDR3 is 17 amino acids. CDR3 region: CASSKRVISEGNSPLHF. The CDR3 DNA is TGTGCCAGCAGCAAAAGGGTGATTAGCGAAGGGAATTCACCCCTCCACTTT.

DNA for the CDR3: TGCGCCAGCAGCCAAGAAGGACAGTTTCCCTATGGCTACACCTTC. It translates to CASSQEGQFPYGYTF. The V call is TRBV4-3, the J call TRBJ1-2; D perhaps matches TRBD1 (6 bases). V lost 0 bases, J lost 4 bases, and 12 bases lay in between. CDR3 length equals 15 residues. The germline V gene encodes CDR1 LGHNA and CDR2 YSLEER.

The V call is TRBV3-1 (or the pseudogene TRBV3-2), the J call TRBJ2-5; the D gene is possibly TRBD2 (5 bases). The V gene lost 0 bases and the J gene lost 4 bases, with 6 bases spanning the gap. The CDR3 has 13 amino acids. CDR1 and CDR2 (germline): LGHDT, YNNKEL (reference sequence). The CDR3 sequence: CASSQDRGETQYF. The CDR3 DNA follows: TGTGCCAGCAGCCAAGATCGGGGAGAGACCCAGTACTTC.

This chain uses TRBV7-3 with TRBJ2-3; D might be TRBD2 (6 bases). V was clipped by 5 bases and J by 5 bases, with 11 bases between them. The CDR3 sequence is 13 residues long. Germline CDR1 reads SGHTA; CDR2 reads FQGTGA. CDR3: CASSPPGRDTQYF. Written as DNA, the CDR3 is TGTGCCAGCAGCCCTCCCGGGAGAGATACGCAGTATTTT. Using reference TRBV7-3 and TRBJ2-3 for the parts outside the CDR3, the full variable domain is GAGVSQTPSNKVTEKGKYVELRCDPISGHTALYWYRQSLGQGPEFLIYFQGTGAADDSGLPNDRFFAVRPEGSVSTLKIQRTERGDSAVYLCASSPPGRDTQYFGPGTRLTVL.

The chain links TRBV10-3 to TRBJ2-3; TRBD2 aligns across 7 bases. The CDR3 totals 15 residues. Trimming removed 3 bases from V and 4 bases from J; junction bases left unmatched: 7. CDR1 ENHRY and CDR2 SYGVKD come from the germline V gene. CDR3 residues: CAISEVGGISDTQYF. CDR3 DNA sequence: TGTGCCATCAGTGAAGTGGGGGGGATTTCAGATACGCAGTATTTT.

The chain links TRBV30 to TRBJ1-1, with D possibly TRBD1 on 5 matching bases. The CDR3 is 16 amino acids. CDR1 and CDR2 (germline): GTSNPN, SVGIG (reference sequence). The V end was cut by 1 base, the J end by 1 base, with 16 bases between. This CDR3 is CAWSDGAKGGNTEAFF. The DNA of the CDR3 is TGTGCCTGGAGTGATGGGGCCAAGGGAGGGAACACTGAAGCTTTCTTT.

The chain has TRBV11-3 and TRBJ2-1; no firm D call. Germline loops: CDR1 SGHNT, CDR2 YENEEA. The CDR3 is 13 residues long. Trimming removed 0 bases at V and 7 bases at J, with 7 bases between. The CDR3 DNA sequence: TGTGCCAGCAGCTTAGATGGGCCAAATGAGCAGTTCTTC. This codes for CASSLDGPNEQFF.

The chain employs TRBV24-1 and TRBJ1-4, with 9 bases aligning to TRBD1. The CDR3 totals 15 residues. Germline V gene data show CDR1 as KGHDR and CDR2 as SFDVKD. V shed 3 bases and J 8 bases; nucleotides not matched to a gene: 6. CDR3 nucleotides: TGTGCCACCAGTGATCCGGGACAGGGAGTCGAAAAACTGTTTTTT. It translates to CATSDPGQGVEKLFF.

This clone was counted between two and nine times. As DNA, the CDR3 is TGTGCCAGCAGCCCCCGGGGCGGGGCAGTAGATACGCAGTATTTT. Its translation is CASSPRGGAVDTQYF. V gene TRBV3-1 (or the pseudogene TRBV3-2) combines with J gene TRBJ2-3, with D perhaps TRBD2 (6 bases). This CDR3 has 15 amino acids. Trimming took 4 bases from V and 5 from J, leaving 16 bases between them. Germline CDR1 reads LGHDT; CDR2 reads YNNKEL (reference sequence).

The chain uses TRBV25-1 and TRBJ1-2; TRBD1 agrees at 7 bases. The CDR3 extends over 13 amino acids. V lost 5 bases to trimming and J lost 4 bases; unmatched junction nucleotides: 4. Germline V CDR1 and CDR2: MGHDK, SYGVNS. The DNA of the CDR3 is TGTGCCAGCAGTAGACAGGGCCCCTATGGCTACACCTTC. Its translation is CASSRQGPYGYTF.

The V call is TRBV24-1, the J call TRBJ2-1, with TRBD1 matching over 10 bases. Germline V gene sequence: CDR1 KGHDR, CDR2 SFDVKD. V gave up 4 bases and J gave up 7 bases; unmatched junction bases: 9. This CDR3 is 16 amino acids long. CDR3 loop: CATSDRTGGSLNEQFF. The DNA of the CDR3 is TGTGCCACCAGTGACAGGACAGGGGGATCCCTGAATGAGCAGTTCTTC.

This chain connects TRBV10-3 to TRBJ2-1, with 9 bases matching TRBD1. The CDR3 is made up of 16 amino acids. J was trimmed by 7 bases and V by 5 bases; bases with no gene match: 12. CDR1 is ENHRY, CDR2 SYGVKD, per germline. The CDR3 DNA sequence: TGTGCCATCAGTTCAACCGGGACAGGGTCGTGGAATGAGCAGTTCTTC. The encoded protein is CAISSTGTGSWNEQFF.

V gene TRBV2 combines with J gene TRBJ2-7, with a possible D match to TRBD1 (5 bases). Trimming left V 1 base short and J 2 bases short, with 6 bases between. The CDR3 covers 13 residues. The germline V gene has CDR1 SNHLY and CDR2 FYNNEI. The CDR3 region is CASSEGQTYEQYF. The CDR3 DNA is TGTGCCAGCAGTGAAGGACAGACCTACGAGCAGTACTTC.

The CDR3 protein is CASSPQDSETQYF. The DNA for the CDR3 is TGTGCCAGTAGTCCTCAGGATAGTGAGACCCAGTACTTC. The J gene is TRBJ2-5, the V gene TRBV19; no clear D gene. This CDR3 is built from 13 residues. Trimming took 5 bases from V and 5 from J, leaving 12 bases between them. CDR1 and CDR2 (germline): LNHDA, SQIVND (reference sequence).

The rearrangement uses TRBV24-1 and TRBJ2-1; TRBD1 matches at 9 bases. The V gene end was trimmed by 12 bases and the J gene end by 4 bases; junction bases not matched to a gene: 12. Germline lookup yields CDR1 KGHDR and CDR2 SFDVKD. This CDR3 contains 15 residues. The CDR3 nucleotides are TGTGCCTCCGCCAGGGCGGGACAGGGATACAATGAGCAGTTCTTC. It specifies CASARAGQGYNEQFF.

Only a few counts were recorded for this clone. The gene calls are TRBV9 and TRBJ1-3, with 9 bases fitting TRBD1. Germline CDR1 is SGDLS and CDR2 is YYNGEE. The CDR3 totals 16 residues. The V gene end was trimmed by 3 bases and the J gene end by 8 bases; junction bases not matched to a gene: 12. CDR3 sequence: CASSDPDRGRGDTIYF. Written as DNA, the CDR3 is TGTGCCAGCAGCGACCCGGACAGGGGAAGGGGAGACACCATATATTTT. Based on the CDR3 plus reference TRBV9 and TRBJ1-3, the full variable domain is DSGVTQTPKHLITATGQRVTLRCSPRSGDLSVYWYQQSLDQGLQFLIQYYNGEERAKGNILERFSAQQFPDLHSELNLSSLELGDSALYFCASSDPDRGRGDTIYFGEGSWLTVV.

CDR3 in DNA: TGCGCCAGCAGCCCTAGGGGGCGGACAGGGGGCGCTGGGGCCAACGTCCTGACTTTC. Translated: CASSPRGRTGGAGANVLTF. The chain recombines TRBV4-3 with TRBJ2-6, with 11 positions matching TRBD1. The V gene's germline CDR1 is LGHNA and CDR2 YSLEER. The CDR3 spans 19 residues. With 4 bases clipped from V and 2 bases from J, the junction kept 10 bases outside the gene matches.

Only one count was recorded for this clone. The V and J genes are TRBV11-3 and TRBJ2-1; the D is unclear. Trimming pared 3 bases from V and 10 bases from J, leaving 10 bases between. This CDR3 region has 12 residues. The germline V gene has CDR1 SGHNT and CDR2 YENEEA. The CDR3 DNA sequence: TGTGCCAGCAGCTTTAACCGGAGAGAGCAGTTCTTC. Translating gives CASSFNRREQFF.

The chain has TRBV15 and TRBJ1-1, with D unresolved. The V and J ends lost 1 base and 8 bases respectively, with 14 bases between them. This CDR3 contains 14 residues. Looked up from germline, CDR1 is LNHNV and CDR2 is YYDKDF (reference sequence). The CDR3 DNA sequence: TGTGCCACCAGCAGAGGATTTGTGGGAGAAGAAGCTTTCTTT. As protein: CATSRGFVGEEAFF.

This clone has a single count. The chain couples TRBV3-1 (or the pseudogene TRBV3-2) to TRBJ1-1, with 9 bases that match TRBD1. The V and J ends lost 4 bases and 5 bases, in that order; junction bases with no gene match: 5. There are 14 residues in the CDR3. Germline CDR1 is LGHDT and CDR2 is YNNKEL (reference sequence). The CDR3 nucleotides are TGTGCCAGCAGCCTACGACAGGGGGGAACTGAAGCTTTCTTT. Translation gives CASSLRQGGTEAFF.

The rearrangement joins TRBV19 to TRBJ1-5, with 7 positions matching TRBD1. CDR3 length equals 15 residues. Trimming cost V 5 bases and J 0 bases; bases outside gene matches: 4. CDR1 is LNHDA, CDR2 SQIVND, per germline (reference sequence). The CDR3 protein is CASSVRTGSNQPQHF. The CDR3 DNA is TGTGCCAGTAGTGTCCGGACAGGTAGCAATCAGCCCCAGCATTTT.

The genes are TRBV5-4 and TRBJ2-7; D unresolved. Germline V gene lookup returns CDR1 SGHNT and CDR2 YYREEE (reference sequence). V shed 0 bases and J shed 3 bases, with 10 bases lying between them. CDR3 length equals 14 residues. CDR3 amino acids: CASSLGVTNYEQYF. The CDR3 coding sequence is TGTGCCAGCAGCTTGGGGGTGACAAACTACGAGCAGTACTTC.

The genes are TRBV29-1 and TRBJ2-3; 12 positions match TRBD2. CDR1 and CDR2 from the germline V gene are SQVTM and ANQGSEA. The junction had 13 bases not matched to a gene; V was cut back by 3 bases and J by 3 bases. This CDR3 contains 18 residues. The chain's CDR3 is CSVEGRGRLAGGTDTQYF. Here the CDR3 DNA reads TGCAGCGTTGAGGGAAGGGGGCGGCTAGCGGGAGGGACAGATACGCAGTATTTT.